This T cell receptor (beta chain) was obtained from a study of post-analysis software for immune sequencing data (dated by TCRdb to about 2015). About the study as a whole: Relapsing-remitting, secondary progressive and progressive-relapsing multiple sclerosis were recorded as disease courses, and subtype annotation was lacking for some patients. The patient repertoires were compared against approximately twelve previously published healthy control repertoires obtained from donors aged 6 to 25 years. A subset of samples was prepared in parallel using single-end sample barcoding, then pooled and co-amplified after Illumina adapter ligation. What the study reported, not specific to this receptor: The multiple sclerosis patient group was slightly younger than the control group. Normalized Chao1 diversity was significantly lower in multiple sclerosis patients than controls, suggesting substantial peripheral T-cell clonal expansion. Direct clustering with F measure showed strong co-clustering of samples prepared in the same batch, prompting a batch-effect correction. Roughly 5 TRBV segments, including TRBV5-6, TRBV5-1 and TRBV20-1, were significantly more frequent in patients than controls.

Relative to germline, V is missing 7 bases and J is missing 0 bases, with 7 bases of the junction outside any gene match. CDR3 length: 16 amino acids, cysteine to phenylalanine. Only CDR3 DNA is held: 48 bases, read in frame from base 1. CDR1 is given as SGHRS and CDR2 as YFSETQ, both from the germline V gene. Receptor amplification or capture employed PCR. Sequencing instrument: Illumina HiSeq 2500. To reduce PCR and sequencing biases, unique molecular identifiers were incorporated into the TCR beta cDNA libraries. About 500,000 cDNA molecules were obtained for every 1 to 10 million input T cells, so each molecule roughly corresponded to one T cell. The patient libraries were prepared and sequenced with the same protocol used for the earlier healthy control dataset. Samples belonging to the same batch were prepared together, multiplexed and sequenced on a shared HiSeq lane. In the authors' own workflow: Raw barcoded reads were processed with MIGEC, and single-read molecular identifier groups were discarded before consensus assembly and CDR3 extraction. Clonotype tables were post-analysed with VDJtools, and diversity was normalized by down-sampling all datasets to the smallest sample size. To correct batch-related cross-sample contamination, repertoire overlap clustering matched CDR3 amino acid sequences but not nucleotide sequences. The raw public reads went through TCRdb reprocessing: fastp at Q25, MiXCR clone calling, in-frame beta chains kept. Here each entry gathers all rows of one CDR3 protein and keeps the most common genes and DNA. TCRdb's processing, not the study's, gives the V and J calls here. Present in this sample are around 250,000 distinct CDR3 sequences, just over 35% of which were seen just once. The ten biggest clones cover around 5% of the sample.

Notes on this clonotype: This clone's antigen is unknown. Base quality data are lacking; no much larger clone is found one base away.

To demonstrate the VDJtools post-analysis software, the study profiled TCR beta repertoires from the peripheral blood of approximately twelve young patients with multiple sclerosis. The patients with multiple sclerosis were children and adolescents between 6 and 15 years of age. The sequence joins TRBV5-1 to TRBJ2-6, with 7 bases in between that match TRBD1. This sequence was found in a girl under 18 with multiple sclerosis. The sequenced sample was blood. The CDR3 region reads CASGLGQLSGANVLTF. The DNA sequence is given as TGCGCCAGCGGCCTGGGACAGCTCTCTGGGGCCAACGTCCTGACTTTC. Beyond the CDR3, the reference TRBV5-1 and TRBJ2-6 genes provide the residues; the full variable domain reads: KAGVTQTPRYLIKTRGQQVTLSCSPISGHRSVSWYQQTPGQGLQFLFEYFSETQRNKGNFPGRFSGRQFSNSRSEMNVSTLELGDSALYLCASGLGQLSGANVLTFGAGSRLTVL.